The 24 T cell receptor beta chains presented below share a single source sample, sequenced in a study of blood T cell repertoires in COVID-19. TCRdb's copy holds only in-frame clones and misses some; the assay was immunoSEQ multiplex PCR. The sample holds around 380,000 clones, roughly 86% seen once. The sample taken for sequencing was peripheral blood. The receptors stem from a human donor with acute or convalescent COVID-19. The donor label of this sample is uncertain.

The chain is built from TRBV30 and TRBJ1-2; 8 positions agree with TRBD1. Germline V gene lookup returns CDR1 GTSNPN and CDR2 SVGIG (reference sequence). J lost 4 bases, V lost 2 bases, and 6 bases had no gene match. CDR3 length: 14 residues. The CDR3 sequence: CAWSQGQGSYGYTF. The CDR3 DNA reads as TGTGCCTGGAGTCAAGGACAGGGAAGCTATGGCTACACCTTC.

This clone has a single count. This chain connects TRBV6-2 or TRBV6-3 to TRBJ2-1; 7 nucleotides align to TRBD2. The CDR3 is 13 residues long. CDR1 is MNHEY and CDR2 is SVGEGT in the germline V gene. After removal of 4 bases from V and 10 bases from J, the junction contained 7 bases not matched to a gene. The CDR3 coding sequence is TGTGCCAGCAGTTCTCGACTAGCTGACGAGCAGTTCTTC. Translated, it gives CASSSRLADEQFF.

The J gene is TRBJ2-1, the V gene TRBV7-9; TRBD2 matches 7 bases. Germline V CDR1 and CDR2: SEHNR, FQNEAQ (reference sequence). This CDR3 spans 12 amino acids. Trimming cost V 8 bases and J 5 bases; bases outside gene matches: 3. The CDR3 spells CASELANNEQFF. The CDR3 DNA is TGTGCCAGCGAACTAGCGAACAATGAGCAGTTCTTC.

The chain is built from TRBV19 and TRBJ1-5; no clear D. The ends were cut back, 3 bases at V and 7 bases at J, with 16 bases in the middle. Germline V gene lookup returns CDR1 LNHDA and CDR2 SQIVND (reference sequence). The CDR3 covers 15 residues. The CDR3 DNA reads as TGTGCCAGTAGTATCCGACACGGGCGCGGGCAGCCCCAGCATTTT. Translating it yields CASSIRHGRGQPQHF.

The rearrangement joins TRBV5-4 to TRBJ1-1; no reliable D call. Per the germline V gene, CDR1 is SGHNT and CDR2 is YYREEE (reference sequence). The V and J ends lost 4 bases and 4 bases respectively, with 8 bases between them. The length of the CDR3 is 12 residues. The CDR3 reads CASSHSGTEAFF. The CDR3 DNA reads TGTGCCAGCAGCCACTCGGGCACTGAAGCTTTCTTT.

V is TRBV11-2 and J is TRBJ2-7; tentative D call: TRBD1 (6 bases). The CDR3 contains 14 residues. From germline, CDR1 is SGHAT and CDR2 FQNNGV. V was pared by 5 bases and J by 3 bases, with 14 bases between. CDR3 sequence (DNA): TGTGCCAGCAGCCAAACCGCACAGGGCTACGAGCAGTACTTC. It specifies CASSQTAQGYEQYF.

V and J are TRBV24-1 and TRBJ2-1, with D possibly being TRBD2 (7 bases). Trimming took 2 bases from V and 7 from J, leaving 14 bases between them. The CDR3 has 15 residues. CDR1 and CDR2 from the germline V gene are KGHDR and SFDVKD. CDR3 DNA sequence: TGTGCCACCAGTGATTCCTGGACTAGGGGGAATGAGCAGTTCTTC. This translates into CATSDSWTRGNEQFF.

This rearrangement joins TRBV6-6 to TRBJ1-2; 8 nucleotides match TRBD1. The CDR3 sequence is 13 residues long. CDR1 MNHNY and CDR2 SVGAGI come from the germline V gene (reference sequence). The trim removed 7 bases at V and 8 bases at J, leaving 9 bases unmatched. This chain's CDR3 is CASISGQGRGYTF. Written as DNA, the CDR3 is TGTGCCAGCATCTCCGGACAGGGACGAGGCTACACCTTC.

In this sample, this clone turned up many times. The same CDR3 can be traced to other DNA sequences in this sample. CDR3 nucleotide sequence: TGTGCCAGCAGTGAAGAACAGGGGGCGAATCAGCCCCAGCATTTT. Translated, it gives CASSEEQGANQPQHF. The chain recombines TRBV2 with TRBJ1-5, with TRBD1 matching over 9 bases. V lost 1 base, J lost 4 bases, and 2 bases stayed unmatched. The CDR3 has 15 residues. Germline CDR1 and CDR2: SNHLY and FYNNEI.

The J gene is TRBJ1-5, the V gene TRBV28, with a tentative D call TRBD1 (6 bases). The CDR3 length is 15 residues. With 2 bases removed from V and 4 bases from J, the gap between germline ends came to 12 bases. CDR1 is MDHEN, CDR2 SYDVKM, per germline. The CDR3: CASSLQGRGNQPQHF. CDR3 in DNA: TGTGCCAGCAGTTTACAGGGGAGGGGAAATCAGCCCCAGCATTTT. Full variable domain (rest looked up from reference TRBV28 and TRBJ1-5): DVKVTQSSRYLVKRTGEKVFLECVQDMDHENMFWYRQDPGLGLRLIYFSYDVKMKEKGDIPEGYSVSREKKERFSLILESASTNQTSMYLCASSLQGRGNQPQHFGDGTRLSIL.

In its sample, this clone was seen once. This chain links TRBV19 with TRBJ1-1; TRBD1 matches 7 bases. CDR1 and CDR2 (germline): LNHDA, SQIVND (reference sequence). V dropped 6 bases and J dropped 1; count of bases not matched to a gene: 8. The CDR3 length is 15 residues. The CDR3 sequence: CASRKTGNTNTEAFF. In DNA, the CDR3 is TGTGCCAGTAGGAAGACAGGGAACACGAACACTGAAGCTTTCTTT. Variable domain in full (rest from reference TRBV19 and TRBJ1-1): DGGITQSPKYLFRKEGQNVTLSCEQNLNHDAMYWYRQDPGQGLRLIYYSQIVNDFQKGDIAEGYSVSREKKESFPLTVTSAQKNPTAFYLCASRKTGNTNTEAFFGQGTRLTVV.

CDR3 region: CASSDGGRNTEAFF. In DNA form, the CDR3 reads TGTGCCAGCAGTGATGGGGGCAGGAACACTGAAGCTTTCTTT. The chain couples TRBV2 to TRBJ1-1; maybe TRBD1 (6 bases). The CDR3 spans 14 residues. Trimming took off 3 bases at V and 1 base at J, with 9 bases between the two ends. Germline CDR1 is SNHLY and CDR2 is FYNNEI.

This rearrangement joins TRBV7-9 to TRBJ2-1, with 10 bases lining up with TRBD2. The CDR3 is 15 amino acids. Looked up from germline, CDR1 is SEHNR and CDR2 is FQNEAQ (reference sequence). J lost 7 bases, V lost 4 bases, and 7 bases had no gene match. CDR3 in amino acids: CASSSHWTSGNEQFF. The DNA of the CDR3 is TGTGCCAGCAGCTCGCATTGGACTAGCGGAAATGAGCAGTTCTTC.

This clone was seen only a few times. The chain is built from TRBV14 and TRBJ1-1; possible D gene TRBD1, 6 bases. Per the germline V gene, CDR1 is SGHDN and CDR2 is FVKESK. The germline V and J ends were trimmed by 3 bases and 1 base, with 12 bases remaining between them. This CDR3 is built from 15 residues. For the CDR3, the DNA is TGTGCCAGCAGCCAGAACAGGGTTCCGAACACTGAAGCTTTCTTT. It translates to CASSQNRVPNTEAFF.

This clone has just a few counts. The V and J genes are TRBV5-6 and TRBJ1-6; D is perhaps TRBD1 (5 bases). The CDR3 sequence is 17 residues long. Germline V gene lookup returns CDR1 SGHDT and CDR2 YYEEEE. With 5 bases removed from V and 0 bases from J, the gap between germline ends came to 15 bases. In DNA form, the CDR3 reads TGTGCCAGCAGTTTGCTTGGGGGGATCTCCTATAATTCACCCCTCCACTTT. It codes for CASSLLGGISYNSPLHF. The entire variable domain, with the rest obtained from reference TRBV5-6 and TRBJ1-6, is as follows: DAGVTQSPTHLIKTRGQQVTLRCSPKSGHDTVSWYQQALGQGPQFIFQYYEEEERQRGNFPDRFSGHQFPNYSSELNVNALLLGDSALYLCASSLLGGISYNSPLHFGNGTRLTVT.

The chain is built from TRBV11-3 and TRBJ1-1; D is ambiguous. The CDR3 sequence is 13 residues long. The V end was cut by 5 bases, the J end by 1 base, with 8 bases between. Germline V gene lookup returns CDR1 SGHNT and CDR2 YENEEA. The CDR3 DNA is TGTGCCAGCAGCCTAAACCAGAACACTGAAGCTTTCTTT. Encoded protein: CASSLNQNTEAFF.

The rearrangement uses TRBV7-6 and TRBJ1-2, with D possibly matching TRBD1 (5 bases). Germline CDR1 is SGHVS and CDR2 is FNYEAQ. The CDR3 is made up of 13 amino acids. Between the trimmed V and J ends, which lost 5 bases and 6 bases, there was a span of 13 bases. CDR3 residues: CASSAPARDGYTF. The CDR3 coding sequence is TGTGCCAGCAGCGCCCCCGCCAGGGATGGCTACACCTTC.

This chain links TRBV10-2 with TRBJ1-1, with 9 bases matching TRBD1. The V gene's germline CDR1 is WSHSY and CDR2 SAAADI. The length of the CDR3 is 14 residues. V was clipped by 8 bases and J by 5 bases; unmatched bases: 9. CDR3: CASQGQGLSTEAFF. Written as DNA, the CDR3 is TGCGCCAGCCAGGGACAGGGCCTGTCTACTGAAGCTTTCTTT.

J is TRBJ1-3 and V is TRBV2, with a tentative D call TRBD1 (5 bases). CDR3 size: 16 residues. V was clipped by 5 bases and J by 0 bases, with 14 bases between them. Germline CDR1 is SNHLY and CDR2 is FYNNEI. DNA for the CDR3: TGTGCCAGCAGTTTTGGGGACTCCCGCTCTGGAAACACCATATATTTT. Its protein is CASSFGDSRSGNTIYF.

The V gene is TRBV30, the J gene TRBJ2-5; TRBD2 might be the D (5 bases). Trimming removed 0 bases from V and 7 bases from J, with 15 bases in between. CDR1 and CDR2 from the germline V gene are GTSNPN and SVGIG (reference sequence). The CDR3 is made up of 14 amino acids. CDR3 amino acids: CAWSVEGAAPTQYF. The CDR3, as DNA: TGTGCCTGGAGTGTCGAGGGAGCGGCCCCGACCCAGTACTTC.

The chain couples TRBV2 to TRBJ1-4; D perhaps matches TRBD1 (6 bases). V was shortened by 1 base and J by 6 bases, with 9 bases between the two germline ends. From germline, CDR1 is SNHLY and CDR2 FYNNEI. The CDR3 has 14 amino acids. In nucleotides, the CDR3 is TGTGCCAGCAGTGAAGAGACAGGATATGAAAAACTGTTTTTT. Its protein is CASSEETGYEKLFF.

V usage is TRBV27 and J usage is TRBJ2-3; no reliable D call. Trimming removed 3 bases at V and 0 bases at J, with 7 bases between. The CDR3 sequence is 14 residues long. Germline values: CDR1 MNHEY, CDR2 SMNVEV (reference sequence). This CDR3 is CASSFLVSTDTQYF. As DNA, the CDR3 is TGTGCCAGCAGTTTTTTAGTCAGCACAGATACGCAGTATTTT.

CDR3 DNA: TGTGCCAGTAGTATGTTCAGGGAGAACACTGAAGCTTTCTTT. Translating gives CASSMFRENTEAFF. This chain connects TRBV19 to TRBJ1-1; TRBD1 is a possible D gene (5 bases). This CDR3 region has 14 residues. Germline values: CDR1 LNHDA, CDR2 SQIVND (reference sequence). V was cut by 3 bases and J by 1 base, with 9 bases left in between.

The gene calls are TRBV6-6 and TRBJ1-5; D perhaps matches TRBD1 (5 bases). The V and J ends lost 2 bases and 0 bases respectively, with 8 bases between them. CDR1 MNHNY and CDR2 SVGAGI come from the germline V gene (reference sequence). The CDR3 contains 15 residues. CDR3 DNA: TGTGCCAGCAGTTACATGGACAATAGCAATCAGCCCCAGCATTTT. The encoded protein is CASSYMDNSNQPQHF.